This section outlines one T cell receptor beta chain sequence together with its context. The target antigen is unknown. The data stem from a study of early T cells in non-severe SARS-CoV-2 infection. Germline loops: CDR1 KGHSH, CDR2 LQKENI. Trimming pared 5 bases from V and 2 bases from J, leaving 13 bases between. The length of the CDR3 is 14 residues. The TCR library protocol was used to attach unique molecular identifiers. These identifiers were attached to individual cDNA molecules. TCRdb re-called the 5' RACE reads through MiXCR, storing one row per CDR3 protein. Of some 55,000 distinct CDR3 sequences in the sample, around an eighth were seen once. Study results and caveats: VDJdb-based matching was biased toward anti-spike CD8 responses and missed private and CD4 specificities.

This chain connects TRBV18 to TRBJ2-7; D not resolved. The receptor was isolated from an adult who was a healthcare worker with PCR-confirmed SARS-CoV-2 infection or an uninfected control (not recorded which). Sequences were obtained from whole blood. CDR3 nucleotides: TGTGCCAGCTCATACGTATATTCCCCCTACGAGCAGTACTTC. This codes for CASSYVYSPYEQYF.